This TCR beta chain originates from a study of blood T cell repertoires in COVID-19. Study background: The United States, Italy and Spain provided the acute and convalescent COVID-19 samples. Sample material is recorded as cDNA or gDNA derived from T cells, B-cell-depleted T cells, or PBMCs.

Original analysis: Quantification of nucleated cells was approximated via reference gene primer amplification. The data were produced by immunoSEQ multiplex PCR, yet TCRdb's version contains in-frame clones alone and is incomplete. The DNA was the basis for D and trimming; V, J and clone size are from that table. The profile shows 97,000 or so clones, about nine tenths of them singletons. The germline V and J ends were trimmed by 3 bases and 1 base, with 13 bases remaining between them. The CDR3 sequence is 15 residues long. CDR1 SGDLS and CDR2 YYNGEE come from the germline V gene. Sample: peripheral blood. The chain is built from TRBV9 and TRBJ1-1; weak D call: TRBD1 (6 bases). The TCR comes from a man in his sixties with acute or convalescent COVID-19. DNA of the CDR3: TGTGCCAGCAGCGCTGCCCTACAGGGGAACACTGAAGCTTTCTTT. This codes for CASSAALQGNTEAFF.